The clone carrying this TCR beta chain was seen a handful of times. Its antigen is as yet unknown. Likely a read error: the CDR3 ends without its conserved phenylalanine or tryptophan. The DNA is omitted, as the CDR3 cannot be located on it reliably, and the CDR3 follows TCRdb's listing. TCRdb used MiXCR to reprocess the 5' RACE reads, holding one entry per CDR3 protein. Of some 760,000 distinct CDR3 sequences listed, about 18% are singletons. In germline, CDR1 is SGHRS, CDR2 YFSETQ. The CDR3 contains 13 residues when both ends are counted. This record belongs to a study of identical twins. Findings of the study overall: In beta out-of-frame sequences, the excess sharing between twins was weaker.

The data also belong to a second study, concerning T cells expressing NK-cell markers.

The chain uses TRBV5-1 and TRBJ2-1; whether TRBD1, the table's D call, matches the DNA was not checked. The sequencing input was PBMCs. This TCR came from a woman younger than 35 in good health. CDR3 in amino acids: CASSPLGEALWVL.